This is a list of T cell receptor beta chains from one sample in a study of response to subunit inactivated influenza vaccine. TCRdb reprocessed the RT-PCR reads with MiXCR, giving one entry per CDR3 protein. The sample has 300,000 to 350,000 distinct CDR3 sequences, just over 20% seen once. The source was PBMCs from blood, collected less than 22 months after vaccination. These receptors were obtained from a man between 50 and 69 years old who received an inactivated influenza vaccine. Each CDR3 is given with its conserved first and last residue. Fields, in order: V gene, D gene, J gene, clone size, CDR3 DNA, CDR3 protein. D genes are given only for firm matches. Where a row states a size, it is once, few, many or the class of an expanded clone; other rows omit it.

TRBV20-1,NA,TRBJ2-3,NA,TGCAGTCCCTTGGGGAGTAGCACAGATACGCAGTATTTT,CSPLGSSTDTQYF
TRBV4-1,TRBD1,TRBJ2-7,few,TGCGCCAGCAGCCAAGATTATAGTCCGGGACAGGACTACGAGCAGTACTTC,CASSQDYSPGQDYEQYF
TRBV6-5,NA,TRBJ1-6,many,TGTGCCAGCAGTTTCCTCCCGGCAGGGTTAGATTCACCCCTCCACTTT,CASSFLPAGLDSPLHF
TRBV6-5,NA,TRBJ1-1,NA,TGTGCCAGCAGTTACACCCAAGGGGGGATCACTGAAGCTTTCTTT,CASSYTQGGITEAFF
TRBV6-5,NA,TRBJ1-1,NA,TGTGCCAGCAGTTACTCTGGGGGGCGGTACACTGAAGCTTTCTTT,CASSYSGGRYTEAFF
TRBV20-1,TRBD1,TRBJ2-7,NA,TGCAGTGCTAGATCCCCGGGACAGGCCGTATACGAGCAGTACTTC,CSARSPGQAVYEQYF
TRBV4-3,TRBD2,TRBJ2-1,NA,TGCGCCAGCAGCCAAGGAAAAGCGGGAGGCCCCAATGAGCAGTTCTTC,CASSQGKAGGPNEQFF
TRBV5-1,NA,TRBJ2-3,NA,TGCGCCAGCAGCTTTGGACCGAATGAATATCCGCAGTATTTT,CASSFGPNEYPQYF
TRBV4-1,NA,TRBJ1-1,NA,TGCGCCAGCAGCCAAGAAAACCGGCAGGCGAACACTGAAGCTTTCTTT,CASSQENRQANTEAFF
TRBV5-1,NA,TRBJ1-3,few,TGCGCCAGCAGCTTGGTTCCGGCAAGCTCTGGAAACACCATATATTTT,CASSLVPASSGNTIYF
TRBV10-1,NA,TRBJ2-1,few,TGCGCCAGCAGTGAGACAGTCATCTCCTACAATGAGCAGTTCTTC,CASSETVISYNEQFF
TRBV18,TRBD1,TRBJ1-4,few,TGTGCCAGCTCACCACCCTCGGGACAGGGTGAAAAACTGTTTTTT,CASSPPSGQGEKLFF
TRBV6-2/TRBV6-3,TRBD1,TRBJ1-4,NA,TGTGCCAGCAGTTACCCGGGACAGGCGTTTAATGAAAAACTGTTTTTT,CASSYPGQAFNEKLFF
TRBV10-3,TRBD2,TRBJ2-7,NA,TGTGCCATCAGTGAAGCGGGGGGGATCGAGCAGTACTTC,CAISEAGGIEQYF
TRBV28,TRBD1,TRBJ2-7,NA,TGTGCCAGCACCCTAGGGGGACAGGCTCCCTACGAGCAGTACTTC,CASTLGGQAPYEQYF
TRBV2,NA,TRBJ2-7,NA,TGTGCCAGCAGTAAACCCGAAATTGAGAGGAACAATTTTGCCTACGAGCAGTACTTC,CASSKPEIERNNFAYEQYF
TRBV30,NA,TRBJ1-6,NA,TGTGCCTGGAGTGAGGGTTATAATTCACCCCTCCACTTT,CAWSEGYNSPLHF
TRBV12-3/TRBV12-4,NA,TRBJ2-1,few,TGTGCCAGCAGTGCTCATGAGCAGTTCTTC,CASSAHEQFF
TRBV24-1,TRBD1,TRBJ1-5,many,TGTGCCACCAGTGATTGGGACAGGACACTTCTGACTTATAGCAATCAGCCCCAGCATTTT,CATSDWDRTLLTYSNQPQHF
TRBV28,TRBD1,TRBJ2-3,NA,TGTGCCAGCAACGAAGGGGACAGGACGCAGTATTTT,CASNEGDRTQYF
TRBV12-3/TRBV12-4,NA,TRBJ1-3,NA,TGTGCCAGCAGGGGGGAACCTGGAAACACCATATATTTT,CASRGEPGNTIYF